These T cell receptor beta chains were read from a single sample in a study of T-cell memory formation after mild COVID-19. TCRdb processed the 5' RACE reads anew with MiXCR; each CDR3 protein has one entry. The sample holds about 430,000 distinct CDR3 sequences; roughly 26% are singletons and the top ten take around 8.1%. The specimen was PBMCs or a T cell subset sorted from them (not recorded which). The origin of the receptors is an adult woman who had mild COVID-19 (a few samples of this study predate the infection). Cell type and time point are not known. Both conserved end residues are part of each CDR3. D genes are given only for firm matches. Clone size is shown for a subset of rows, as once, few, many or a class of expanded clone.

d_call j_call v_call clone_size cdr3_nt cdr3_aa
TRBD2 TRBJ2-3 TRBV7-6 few TGTGCCAGCAGCCCCAGACTAGCGACAGACACAGATACGCAGTATTTT CASSPRLATDTDTQYF
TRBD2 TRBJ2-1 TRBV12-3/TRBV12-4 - TGTGCCAGCAGTACCAGCGGGGAGGGTACAAATGAGCAGTTCTTC CASSTSGEGTNEQFF
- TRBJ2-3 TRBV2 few TGTGCCAGCAGTGGACAGAGGACCGTGAGCACAGATACGCAGTATTTT CASSGQRTVSTDTQYF
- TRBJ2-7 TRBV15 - TGTGCCACCAGCAGGATACTCTACTACGAGCAGTACTTC CATSRILYYEQYF
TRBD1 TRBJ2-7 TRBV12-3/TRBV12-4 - TGTGCCAGCAGTAATTATGTGACAGGGGCCTACGAGCAGTACTTC CASSNYVTGAYEQYF
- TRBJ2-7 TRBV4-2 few TGTGCCAGCAGCCAACTAGCGGACAGCTACGAGCAGTACTTC CASSQLADSYEQYF
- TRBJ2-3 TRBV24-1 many TGTGCCACCAGCGCGGCCTGGACAGATACGCAGTATTTT CATSAAWTDTQYF
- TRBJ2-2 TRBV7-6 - TGTGCCAGCAGCCGTTCGGGTAGCGGGAACACCGGGGAGCTGTTTTTT CASSRSGSGNTGELFF
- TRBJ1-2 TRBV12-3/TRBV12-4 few TGTGCCAGCAGCCACGGATCAGGGGATAGCTACACCTTC CASSHGSGDSYTF
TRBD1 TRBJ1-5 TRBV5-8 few TGTGCCAGCAGCAGGACAGGCTTTAGCAATCAGCCCCAGCATTTT CASSRTGFSNQPQHF
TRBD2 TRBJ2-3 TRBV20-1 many TGCAGTGCTCGTCCCGGGACTAGCCTGACGCAGTATTTT CSARPGTSLTQYF
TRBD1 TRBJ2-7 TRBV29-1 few TGCAGCGCCTGGAGGACAGGGTATTACGAGCAGTACTTC CSAWRTGYYEQYF
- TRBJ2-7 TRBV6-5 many TGTGCCAGCAGTTACTCGGGCGGGTCCTACGAGCAGTACTTC CASSYSGGSYEQYF
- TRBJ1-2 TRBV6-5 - TGTGCCAGCAGTTACTCGATGAGGTTGGGGGATGGCTACACCTTC CASSYSMRLGDGYTF
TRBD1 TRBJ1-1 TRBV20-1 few TGCAGTGCTAGCGGGACAGTAGACACTGAAGCTTTCTTT CSASGTVDTEAFF
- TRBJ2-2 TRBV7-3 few TGTGCCAGCAGCTCGGACAACACCGGGGAGCTGTTTTTT CASSSDNTGELFF
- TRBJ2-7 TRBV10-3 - TGTGCCACCGGGGTTGCTGGTTCCTACGAGCAGTACTTC CATGVAGSYEQYF
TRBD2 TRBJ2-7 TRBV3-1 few TGTGCCAGCAGCCAAGATCGTGTACTAGCGGCCTACGAGCAGTACTTC CASSQDRVLAAYEQYF
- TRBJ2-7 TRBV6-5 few TGTGCCAGCAGTTACTCCGGCACAGGGAAGCAGTACTTC CASSYSGTGKQYF
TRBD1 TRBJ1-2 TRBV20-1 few TGCAGCCTAGGTGGACAGGGGGCGCGAGGCTACACCTTC CSLGGQGARGYTF
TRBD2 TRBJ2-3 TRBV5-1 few TGCGCCAGCAGCACCCGGGGACCACCAGCGGGGGCAGATACGCAGTATTTT CASSTRGPPAGADTQYF
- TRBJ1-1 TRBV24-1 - TGTGCCACCAGTGACGGGGGGGGGAACACTGAAGCTTTCTTT CATSDGGGNTEAFF
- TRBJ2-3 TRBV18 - TGTGCCAGCTCACCACTCGCCAGGGGGGGACCGACAGATACGCAGTATTTT CASSPLARGGPTDTQYF
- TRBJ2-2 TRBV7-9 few TGTGCCAGCACCGCAACTAGTTTCGCCTGGGAGCTGTTTTTT CASTATSFAWELFF
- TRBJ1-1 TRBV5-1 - TGCGCCAGCAGCTTGGGCCAGAGTGTGGGGGAAAACACTGAAGCTTTCTTT CASSLGQSVGENTEAFF
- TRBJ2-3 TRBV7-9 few TGTGCCAGCAGCTTGTCCCGACAGGCCTTCACAGATACGCAGTATTTT CASSLSRQAFTDTQYF
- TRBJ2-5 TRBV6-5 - TGTGCCAGCAGACCGACTAGTTGGGAGACCCAGTACTTC CASRPTSWETQYF
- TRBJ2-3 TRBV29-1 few TGCAGCGTTGAAGACCCGACCGTTTTGGGGGCCACAGATACGCAGTATTTT CSVEDPTVLGATDTQYF
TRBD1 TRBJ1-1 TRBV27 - TGTGCCAGCAGTCCCCTTTCCCTCGGACAGGTCTTTTCTGAAGCTTTCTTT CASSPLSLGQVFSEAFF
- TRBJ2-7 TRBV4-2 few TGTGCCAGCAGCCAAGAATGGGGGGTTCACTACGAGCAGTACTTC CASSQEWGVHYEQYF
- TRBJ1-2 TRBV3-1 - TGTGCCAGCGGCGTGAATTCAGACTATGGCTACAACTTC CASGVNSDYGYNF
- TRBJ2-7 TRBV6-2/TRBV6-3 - TGTGCCAGCAGTACCCAGGCACCACCCTACGAGCAGTACTTC CASSTQAPPYEQYF
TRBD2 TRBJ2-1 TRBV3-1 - TGTGCCAGCAGCCCGTCCGGGACGGTGGGACTAGCGGGACCCTACAATGAGCAGTTCTTC CASSPSGTVGLAGPYNEQFF
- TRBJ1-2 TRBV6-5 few TGTGCCAGCAGTTACAACGGCAGGGGCTACACCTTC CASSYNGRGYTF
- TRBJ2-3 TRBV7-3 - TGTGCCAGCAGCTTAAACGGGGAAGATACGCAGTATTTT CASSLNGEDTQYF
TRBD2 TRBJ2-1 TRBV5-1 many TGCGCCAGCAGCCAGGATAGCGGGAGTTGGTATGAGCAGTTCTTC CASSQDSGSWYEQFF
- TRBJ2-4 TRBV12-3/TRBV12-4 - TGTGCCAGCAGTTTAGTCCCGAGCCCCATTCAGTACTTC CASSLVPSPIQYF
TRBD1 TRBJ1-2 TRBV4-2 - TGTGCCAGCAGCCAAGAGGGACAGGGTGTTTCGCTCTATGGCTACACCTTC CASSQEGQGVSLYGYTF
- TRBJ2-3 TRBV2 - TGTGCCAGCAGTGGAGGAGCGGCAGGGTCTAGTACAGATACGCAGTATTTT CASSGGAAGSSTDTQYF
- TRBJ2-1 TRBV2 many TGTGCCAGCAGTTCGGGGTACGGGGGCAATGAGCAGTTCTTC CASSSGYGGNEQFF
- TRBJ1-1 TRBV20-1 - TGCAGTGCTAGAGATGGGCAGGGGAGCACTGAAGCTTTCTTT CSARDGQGSTEAFF
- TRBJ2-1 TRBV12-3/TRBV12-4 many TGTGCCAGCAGTTTAGGTGCGGGTTCTTACAATGAGCAGTTCTTC CASSLGAGSYNEQFF
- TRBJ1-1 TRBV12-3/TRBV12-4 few TGTGCCAGCACCCCGACAGGACTGAACACTGAAGCTTTCTTT CASTPTGLNTEAFF
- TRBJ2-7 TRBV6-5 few TGTGCCAGCAGACCCGACAGAGCTTATTCCTACGAGCAGTACTTC CASRPDRAYSYEQYF
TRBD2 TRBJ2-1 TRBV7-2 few TGTGCCAGCAGCTTAATTACTAGCGGGAGGGGGGATGAGCAGTTCTTC CASSLITSGRGDEQFF
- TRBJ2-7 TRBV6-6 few TGTGCCAGCAGTTACTCGTCCGGGAGTTTCTACGAGCAGTACTTC CASSYSSGSFYEQYF
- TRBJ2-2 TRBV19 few TGTGCCAGTAGTTTCGAGGAAAGGACCGGGGAGCTGTTTTTT CASSFEERTGELFF
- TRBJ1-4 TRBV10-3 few TGTGCCTCCCGAGGAGCTAATGAAAAACTGTTTTTT CASRGANEKLFF
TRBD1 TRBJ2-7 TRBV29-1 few TGCAGCGTTGATCTCGGACAGGCCAATTCCTACGAGCAGTACTTC CSVDLGQANSYEQYF
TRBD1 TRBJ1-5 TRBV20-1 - TGCAGTGCGGACTCGGGACAGGGACATCAGCCCCAGCATTTT CSADSGQGHQPQHF
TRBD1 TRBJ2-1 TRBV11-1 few TGTGCCAGCAGCTTAGGCAGGGGGCTGTTCTTC CASSLGRGLFF
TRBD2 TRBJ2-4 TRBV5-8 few TGTGCCAGCAGCTCCTCGGGGGGGCGAACCATCAAAAACATTCAGTACTTC CASSSSGGRTIKNIQYF
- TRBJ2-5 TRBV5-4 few TGTGCCAGCAGCTTGAGGTCAGGCCAACAAGAGACCCAGTACTTC CASSLRSGQQETQYF
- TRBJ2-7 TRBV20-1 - TGCAGTGCTAGAGATAGCAGCCTGTCCTACGAGCAGTACTTC CSARDSSLSYEQYF
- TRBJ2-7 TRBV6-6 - TGTGCCAGCAGTTCCCAACAGGGGGTATCAAGCGGGAGTTACGAGCAGTACTTC CASSSQQGVSSGSYEQYF
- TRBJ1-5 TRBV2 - TGTGCCAGCAGTGACCGGCGCGCCAATCAGCCCCAGCATTTT CASSDRRANQPQHF
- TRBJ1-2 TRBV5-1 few TGCGCCAGCAGTTACCAGGACCCCTATGGCTACACCTTC CASSYQDPYGYTF